The sequence of this TCR beta chain was determined in a study of blood T cell repertoires in COVID-19. Turning to the study itself: Specimens from acute and convalescent COVID-19 originated in the United States, Italy and Spain. Nucleic acid was either cDNA or gDNA, and it came from T cells, B-cell-depleted T cells, or PBMCs.

CDR1 is LGHNA and CDR2 is YSLEER in the germline V gene. With 3 bases clipped from V and 3 bases from J, the junction kept 11 bases outside the gene matches. There are 16 residues in the CDR3. Original data processing: Amplification from reference gene primers served as the basis for estimated nucleated cell counts. Profiling relied on immunoSEQ multiplex PCR, and the TCRdb table lists in-frame clones only, not all of them. The V and J calls and clone size are taken from that table; D and trimming were inferred from the DNA. Of 340,000 or so clones in the sample, around 83% were seen once. This chain connects TRBV4-3 to TRBJ2-7; 7 bases are shared with TRBD1. The receptor was isolated from a man younger than 45 with active or convalescent COVID-19. Sequenced sample: peripheral blood. Written as DNA, the CDR3 is TGCGCCAGCAGCCATGCCTCGACAGGGTCGATCTACGAGCAGTACTTC. It codes for CASSHASTGSIYEQYF.